Listed below are T cell receptor beta chains from one sample, sequenced in a study of monozygotic twins with inflammatory bowel disease. TCRdb reprocessed the 5' RACE reads and keeps a single row for each CDR3 protein, giving no DNA. This sample's table reports approximately 200,000 distinct CDR3 sequences. The sample was blood. These receptors were collected from a human donor with ulcerative colitis or Crohn's disease, or a healthy co-twin of an affected twin (not recorded which). Both conserved end residues are part of each CDR3. Clone size is not always given. Where it is, it says once, few, many or a class for expanded clones.

v_gene: TRBV15
j_gene: TRBJ2-7
abundance: NA
CDR3aa: CATSAQQVAAPTGEQYF

v_gene: TRBV2
j_gene: TRBJ2-7
abundance: NA
CDR3aa: CASSDYLYEQYF

v_gene: TRBV5-6
j_gene: TRBJ2-5
abundance: NA
CDR3aa: CASSPRLEETQYF

v_gene: TRBV12-3/TRBV12-4
j_gene: TRBJ2-1
abundance: NA
CDR3aa: CASSWINNEQFF

v_gene: TRBV25-1
j_gene: TRBJ1-1
abundance: NA
CDR3aa: CASSEYFESAGAFF

v_gene: TRBV20-1
j_gene: TRBJ2-6
abundance: NA
CDR3aa: CSATSLGSINVLTF

v_gene: TRBV5-1
j_gene: TRBJ2-3
abundance: NA
CDR3aa: CASSPTNTDTQYF

v_gene: TRBV5-1
j_gene: TRBJ1-2
abundance: NA
CDR3aa: CASSSTDNYGYTF

v_gene: TRBV4-3
j_gene: TRBJ2-3
abundance: hyperexpanded
CDR3aa: CASSQDRAASTDTQYF

v_gene: TRBV30
j_gene: TRBJ1-2
abundance: NA
CDR3aa: CAWTRQGTDYGYTF

v_gene: TRBV7-3
j_gene: TRBJ1-6
abundance: NA
CDR3aa: CASSLTGQGDGALHF

v_gene: TRBV11-2
j_gene: TRBJ1-5
abundance: NA
CDR3aa: CASSLGWGGGNQPQHF

v_gene: TRBV7-9
j_gene: TRBJ1-1
abundance: NA
CDR3aa: CASSLHLPGAEAFF

v_gene: TRBV28
j_gene: TRBJ2-3
abundance: NA
CDR3aa: CASSWRPGGTDTQYF

v_gene: TRBV12-3/TRBV12-4
j_gene: TRBJ1-1
abundance: NA
CDR3aa: CASSPSGLWTEAFF

v_gene: TRBV4-2
j_gene: TRBJ1-4
abundance: NA
CDR3aa: CASSQNPGAEGEKLFF

v_gene: TRBV2
j_gene: TRBJ1-1
abundance: NA
CDR3aa: CASSPWDRGNTEAFF

v_gene: TRBV2
j_gene: TRBJ1-2
abundance: NA
CDR3aa: CASTANYGYTF

v_gene: TRBV7-2
j_gene: TRBJ2-7
abundance: NA
CDR3aa: CASSFSTSGAQSPYF

v_gene: TRBV29-1
j_gene: TRBJ2-7
abundance: NA
CDR3aa: CSAQTSGNTYEQYF

v_gene: TRBV20-1
j_gene: TRBJ2-5
abundance: NA
CDR3aa: CSARGPSQETQYF

v_gene: TRBV29-1
j_gene: TRBJ1-2
abundance: NA
CDR3aa: CSAEGGEGYTF

v_gene: TRBV19
j_gene: TRBJ1-5
abundance: NA
CDR3aa: CASSIIRGMNQPQHF

v_gene: TRBV6-6
j_gene: TRBJ2-7
abundance: NA
CDR3aa: CASRPQGGTYEQYF

v_gene: TRBV20-1
j_gene: TRBJ2-7
abundance: NA
CDR3aa: CSARDREGYEQYF

v_gene: TRBV18
j_gene: TRBJ2-7
abundance: NA
CDR3aa: CASSPPRGQGVSYEQYF

v_gene: TRBV9
j_gene: TRBJ1-1
abundance: NA
CDR3aa: CASSPGLGVSNTEAFF

v_gene: TRBV7-7
j_gene: TRBJ1-5
abundance: NA
CDR3aa: CASSLDRRGLGNQPQHF

v_gene: TRBV5-1
j_gene: TRBJ1-1
abundance: NA
CDR3aa: CASSPLERAEAFF

v_gene: TRBV19
j_gene: TRBJ1-2
abundance: NA
CDR3aa: CASKLLGQGYGYTF

v_gene: TRBV6-5
j_gene: TRBJ2-3
abundance: NA
CDR3aa: CASSYSLAGVTDTQYF

v_gene: TRBV6-1
j_gene: TRBJ2-3
abundance: NA
CDR3aa: CASRIRLGMTGAQYF

v_gene: TRBV5-6
j_gene: TRBJ2-2
abundance: NA
CDR3aa: CASSVGLTGELFF

v_gene: TRBV7-6
j_gene: TRBJ2-1
abundance: NA
CDR3aa: CASSPTDRVEDYNEQFF

v_gene: TRBV5-1
j_gene: TRBJ2-6
abundance: NA
CDR3aa: CASSLTVIGSGANVLTF

v_gene: TRBV6-5
j_gene: TRBJ1-4
abundance: NA
CDR3aa: CASSYRGTGNEKLFF

v_gene: TRBV11-1
j_gene: TRBJ2-1
abundance: NA
CDR3aa: CASTMVGDNEQFF

v_gene: TRBV27
j_gene: TRBJ2-7
abundance: NA
CDR3aa: CASSPRQGGWYEQYF

v_gene: TRBV7-3
j_gene: TRBJ2-1
abundance: NA
CDR3aa: CASSGGFVSPSYNEQFF

v_gene: TRBV24-1
j_gene: TRBJ2-2
abundance: NA
CDR3aa: CATSDWKGELFF

v_gene: TRBV6-5
j_gene: TRBJ2-7
abundance: NA
CDR3aa: CASSYSQGYDYEQYF

v_gene: TRBV25-1
j_gene: TRBJ2-1
abundance: NA
CDR3aa: CASSGGNEQFF

v_gene: TRBV3-1
j_gene: TRBJ1-5
abundance: NA
CDR3aa: CASSQDRGLHQPQHF

v_gene: TRBV4-2
j_gene: TRBJ2-3
abundance: NA
CDR3aa: CASSQDEAGGRTQYF

v_gene: TRBV5-6
j_gene: TRBJ1-2
abundance: NA
CDR3aa: CASSLDSRNYGYTF

v_gene: TRBV25-1
j_gene: TRBJ1-2
abundance: NA
CDR3aa: CASSEAGQRNYGYTF

v_gene: TRBV7-2
j_gene: TRBJ2-7
abundance: NA
CDR3aa: CASSSQLAGGNEQYF

v_gene: TRBV28
j_gene: TRBJ1-5
abundance: NA
CDR3aa: CASSLQGNLNQPQHF

v_gene: TRBV20-1
j_gene: TRBJ2-6
abundance: NA
CDR3aa: CSARIGQLSGANVLTF

v_gene: TRBV7-2
j_gene: TRBJ2-3
abundance: NA
CDR3aa: CASSLGGRRDTQYF